Listed below are T cell receptor beta chains from one sample, sequenced in a study of T cells after yellow fever vaccination. From the 5' RACE reads, TCRdb called clonotypes with MiXCR, one entry per CDR3 protein. The table has 250,000 to 300,000 distinct CDR3 sequences, roughly 5.2% seen once; the top ten hold approximately 3.5%. Specimen: CD4+ T cells sorted from PBMCs, collected on the day of the yellow fever booster vaccination. Receptor source: a man aged 18 to 30 who received the YFV17D yellow fever vaccine. The CDR3 runs from the conserved cysteine through the conserved F or W. Each record gives: V gene, D gene, clone size, J gene, CDR3 protein, CDR3 DNA. A D gene is named only where the DNA matches it firmly. Some rows mark clone size as missing; the rest say once, few, many or name a class of expanded clone.

>TRBV7-9|TRBD1|few|TRBJ1-1
CASSPFLDRGFTEAFF
TGTGCCAGCAGCCCCTTTTTGGACAGGGGGTTCACTGAAGCTTTCTTT
>TRBV7-2|-|many|TRBJ2-7
CASTPGRNYEQYF
TGTGCCAGCACCCCCGGTCGAAACTACGAGCAGTACTTC
>TRBV20-1|TRBD1|few|TRBJ1-2
CSATDRGGYGYTF
TGCAGTGCCACGGACAGGGGAGGCTATGGCTACACCTTC
>TRBV3-1|-|-|TRBJ1-1
CASSQVQTTEAFF
TGTGCCAGCAGCCAAGTACAGACCACTGAAGCTTTCTTT
>TRBV6-2/TRBV6-3|-|many|TRBJ2-2
CASSLPAAAGELFF
TGTGCCAGCAGTCTCCCGGCGGCCGCCGGGGAGCTGTTTTTT
>TRBV2|-|-|TRBJ2-3
CASRHPKGSRVARTDTQYF
TGTGCCAGCCGTCACCCCAAGGGCAGCCGCGTAGCCCGCACAGATACGCAGTATTTT
>TRBV5-1|-|-|TRBJ2-5
CASSLGDYTQETQYF
TGCGCCAGCAGCTTGGGAGACTACACCCAGGAGACCCAGTACTTC
>TRBV7-9|TRBD2|many|TRBJ2-1
CASSSTLAGGFGEQFF
TGTGCCAGCAGCTCCACCCTAGCGGGGGGATTCGGTGAGCAGTTCTTC
>TRBV23-1|-|-|TRBJ2-7
CASTAEVELRCEQYF
TGCGCCAGCACAGCCGAGGTAGAATTACGGTGCGAGCAGTACTTC
>TRBV15|-|-|TRBJ1-1
CATSRVGLGDTEAFF
TGTGCCACCAGCAGAGTGGGGCTTGGGGACACTGAAGCTTTCTTT
>TRBV5-1|-|few|TRBJ2-1
CASSLGLGPLYNEQFF
TGCGCCAGCAGCTTGGGTTTGGGACCGCTCTACAATGAGCAGTTCTTC
>TRBV2|-|many|TRBJ2-3
CATSRGPGRGDTQYF
TGTGCCACATCGAGGGGACCGGGAAGGGGAGATACGCAGTATTTT
>TRBV7-2|-|few|TRBJ2-3
CASSLRVSEGDTQYF
TGTGCCAGCAGCCTGAGGGTATCCGAGGGAGATACGCAGTATTTT
>TRBV19|TRBD1|-|TRBJ1-1
CASSGQGITEAFF
TGTGCCAGTAGCGGACAGGGCATCACTGAAGCTTTCTTT
>TRBV5-1|-|few|TRBJ1-2
CASSGPGDYGYTF
TGCGCCAGCAGCGGACCGGGGGACTATGGCTACACCTTC
>TRBV19|-|-|TRBJ1-2
CASSLRTPRGGYTF
TGTGCCAGTAGTCTCCGGACCCCTCGGGGTGGCTACACCTTC
>TRBV2|TRBD2|few|TRBJ2-3
CASSKPSGEGDTQYF
TGTGCCAGCAGTAAACCTAGCGGGGAGGGAGATACGCAGTATTTT
>TRBV5-1|-|-|TRBJ2-5
CASSTTGSMRETQYF
TGCGCCAGCAGCACGACCGGGTCCATGCGAGAGACCCAGTACTTC
>TRBV25-1|-|many|TRBJ2-5
CASSDLKETQYF
TGTGCCAGCAGTGATTTAAAAGAGACCCAGTACTTC
>TRBV5-1|-|-|TRBJ1-2
CASSLVGLSGYTF
TGCGCCAGCAGCTTGGTGGGGTTAAGTGGCTACACCTTC
>TRBV4-3|-|-|TRBJ2-6
CASSQGGSHPGANVLTF
TGCGCCAGCAGCCAAGGGGGCTCACACCCTGGGGCCAACGTCCTGACTTTC
>TRBV9|-|many|TRBJ2-2
CASSVNRGPAFGTGELFF
TGTGCCAGCAGCGTAAATCGGGGACCCGCCTTTGGCACCGGGGAGCTGTTTTTT
>TRBV6-6|TRBD1|-|TRBJ1-1
CASSQPGQGAAEAFF
TGTGCCAGCAGTCAACCGGGACAGGGGGCCGCTGAAGCTTTCTTT
>TRBV5-6|TRBD1|few|TRBJ1-3
CASSSSRQGQHGGNTIYF
TGTGCCAGCAGCTCCTCCCGACAGGGGCAACACGGGGGAAACACCATATATTTT
>TRBV20-1|-|few|TRBJ1-1
CSARRVQVMTEAFF
TGCAGTGCTAGAAGAGTACAGGTTATGACTGAAGCTTTCTTT
>TRBV5-1|-|many|TRBJ1-3
CASSWGGRPDSGNTIYF
TGCGCCAGCAGCTGGGGGGGTAGACCTGACTCTGGAAACACCATATATTTT
>TRBV14|TRBD1|-|TRBJ2-1
CASSPLTGQDNEQFF
TGTGCCAGCAGCCCCCTAACGGGACAGGACAATGAGCAGTTCTTC
>TRBV7-2|TRBD1|-|TRBJ2-5
CASSLDRGPETQYF
TGTGCCAGCAGCTTAGACAGGGGGCCAGAGACCCAGTACTTC
>TRBV9|TRBD1|many|TRBJ2-1
CASSPGWGQGLYNEQFF
TGTGCCAGCAGCCCCGGGTGGGGACAGGGCCTCTACAATGAGCAGTTCTTC
>TRBV7-7|-|many|TRBJ2-1
CASSLNLGDEQFF
TGTGCCAGCAGTTTAAATCTAGGGGATGAGCAGTTCTTC
>TRBV19|-|-|TRBJ2-2
CASSTASQRNTGELFF
TGTGCCAGTAGTACGGCGTCCCAACGGAACACCGGGGAGCTGTTTTTT
>TRBV20-1|-|few|TRBJ1-1
CSAPGGSWANTEAFF
TGCAGTGCCCCCGGGGGCAGCTGGGCGAACACTGAAGCTTTCTTT
>TRBV4-2|TRBD2|few|TRBJ2-3
CASSLPGLGGDTQYF
TGTGCCAGCAGCCTACCGGGACTAGGAGGGGATACGCAGTATTTT
>TRBV14|-|-|TRBJ1-4
CASSLINEKLFF
TGTGCCAGCAGCCTTATTAATGAAAAACTGTTTTTT
>TRBV4-1|-|few|TRBJ1-2
CASSQVEEVGAKGYTF
TGCGCCAGCAGCCAAGTGGAGGAGGTAGGGGCGAAAGGCTACACCTTC
>TRBV5-5|TRBD1|many|TRBJ2-5
CASSTGTGRETQYF
TGTGCCAGCAGCACCGGGACAGGGAGAGAGACCCAGTACTTC
>TRBV6-6|-|many|TRBJ2-3
CASSYSTQATSTDTQYF
TGTGCCAGCAGTTACTCGACGCAAGCAACTAGCACAGATACGCAGTATTTT
>TRBV7-2|TRBD2|-|TRBJ2-2
CASSLTSYYSSGGPGELFF
TGTGCCAGCAGCCTAACCTCATATTACTCTAGCGGGGGGCCCGGGGAGCTGTTTTTT
>TRBV19|-|-|TRBJ1-4
CASTSSREYEKLFF
TGTGCCAGTACTTCATCCCGCGAGTATGAAAAACTGTTTTTT
>TRBV28|-|few|TRBJ1-6
CASSLRGSGSVGSPLHF
TGTGCCAGCAGTTTAAGGGGGTCGGGCTCGGTGGGATCACCCCTCCACTTT
>TRBV5-1|-|many|TRBJ2-3
CASSLLPRRTDTQYF
TGCGCCAGCAGCTTGTTGCCGCGCCGCACAGATACGCAGTATTTT
>TRBV5-1|-|-|TRBJ2-5
CASSLTLGQETQYF
TGCGCCAGCAGCTTGACACTAGGACAAGAGACCCAGTACTTC
>TRBV10-3|TRBD2|few|TRBJ2-2
CAISSTSDSAGELFF
TGTGCCATCAGTTCGACTAGCGACTCAGCCGGGGAGCTGTTTTTT
>TRBV4-3|TRBD1|few|TRBJ1-4
CASSDGQGVRSNEKLFF
TGCGCCAGCAGCGATGGACAGGGGGTTCGGTCTAATGAAAAACTGTTTTTT
>TRBV20-1|-|once|TRBJ2-7
CSATPRTETYEQYF
TGCAGTGCTACCCCTCGGACAGAAACCTACGAGCAGTACTTC
>TRBV23-1|-|few|TRBJ1-5
CAPANARSNQPQHF
TGCGCCCCAGCCAACGCCCGTAGCAATCAGCCCCAGCATTTT
>TRBV24-1|-|-|TRBJ2-3
CATSERTDTQYF
TGTGCCACCAGTGAACGTACAGATACGCAGTATTTT
>TRBV14|-|many|TRBJ1-1
CASSQDWGMNTEAFF
TGTGCCAGCAGCCAAGATTGGGGCATGAACACTGAAGCTTTCTTT
>TRBV20-1|-|few|TRBJ2-1
CSAPGLVRNEQFF
TGCAGTGCCCCGGGACTGGTAAGGAATGAGCAGTTCTTC